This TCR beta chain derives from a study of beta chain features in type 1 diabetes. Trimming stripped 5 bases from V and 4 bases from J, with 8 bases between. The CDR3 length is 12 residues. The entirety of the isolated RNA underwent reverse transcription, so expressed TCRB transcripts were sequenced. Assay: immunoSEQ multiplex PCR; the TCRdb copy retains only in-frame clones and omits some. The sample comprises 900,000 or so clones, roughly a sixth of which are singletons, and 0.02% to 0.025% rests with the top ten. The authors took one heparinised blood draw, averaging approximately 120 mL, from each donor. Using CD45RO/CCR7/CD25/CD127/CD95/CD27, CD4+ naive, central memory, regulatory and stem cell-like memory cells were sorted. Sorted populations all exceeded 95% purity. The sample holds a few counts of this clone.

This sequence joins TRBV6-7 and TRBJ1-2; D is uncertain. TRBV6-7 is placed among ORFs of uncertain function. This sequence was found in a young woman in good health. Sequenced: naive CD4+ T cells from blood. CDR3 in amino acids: CASSEASYGYTF. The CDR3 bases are TGTGCCAGCAGTGAGGCGAGCTATGGCTACACCTTC.